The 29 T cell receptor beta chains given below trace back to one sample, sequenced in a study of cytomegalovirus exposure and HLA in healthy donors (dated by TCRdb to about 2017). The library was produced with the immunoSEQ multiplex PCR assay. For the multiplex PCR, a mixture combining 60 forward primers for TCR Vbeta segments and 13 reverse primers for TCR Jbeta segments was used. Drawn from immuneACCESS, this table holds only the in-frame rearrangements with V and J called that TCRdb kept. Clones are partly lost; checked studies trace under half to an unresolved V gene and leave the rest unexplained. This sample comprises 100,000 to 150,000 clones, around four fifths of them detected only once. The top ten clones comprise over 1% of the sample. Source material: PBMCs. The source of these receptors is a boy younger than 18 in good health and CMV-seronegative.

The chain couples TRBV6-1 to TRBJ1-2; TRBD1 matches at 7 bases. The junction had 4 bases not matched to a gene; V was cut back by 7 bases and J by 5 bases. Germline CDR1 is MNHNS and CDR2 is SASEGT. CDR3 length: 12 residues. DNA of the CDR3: TGTGCCAGCACCGTGGACAGGTATGGCTACACCTTC. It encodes CASTVDRYGYTF.

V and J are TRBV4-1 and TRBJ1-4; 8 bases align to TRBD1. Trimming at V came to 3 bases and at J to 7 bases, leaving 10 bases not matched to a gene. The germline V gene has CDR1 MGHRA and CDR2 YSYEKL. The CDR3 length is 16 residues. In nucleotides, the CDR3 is TGCGCCAGCAGCCAGATGCAGGGGGCTCAGGGTGAAAAACTGTTTTTT. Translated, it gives CASSQMQGAQGEKLFF.

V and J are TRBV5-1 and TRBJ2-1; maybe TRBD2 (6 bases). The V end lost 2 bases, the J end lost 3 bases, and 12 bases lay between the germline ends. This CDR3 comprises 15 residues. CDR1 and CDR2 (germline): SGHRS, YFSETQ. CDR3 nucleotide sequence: TGCGCCAGCAGCTTACGGCAGGGACTCTACAATGAGCAGTTCTTC. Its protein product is CASSLRQGLYNEQFF.

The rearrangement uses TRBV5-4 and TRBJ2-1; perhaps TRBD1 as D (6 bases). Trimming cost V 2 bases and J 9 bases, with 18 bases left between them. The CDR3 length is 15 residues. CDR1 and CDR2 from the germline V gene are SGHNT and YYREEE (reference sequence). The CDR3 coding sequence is TGTGCCAGCAGCTTTACAGGGATAAAGAGGAGTGAGCAGTTCTTC. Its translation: CASSFTGIKRSEQFF.

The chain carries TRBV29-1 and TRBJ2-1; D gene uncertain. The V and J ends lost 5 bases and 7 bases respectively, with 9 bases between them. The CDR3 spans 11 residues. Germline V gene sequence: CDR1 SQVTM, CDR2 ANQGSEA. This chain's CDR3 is CSVRWPNEQFF. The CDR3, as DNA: TGCAGCGTTCGTTGGCCGAATGAGCAGTTCTTC.

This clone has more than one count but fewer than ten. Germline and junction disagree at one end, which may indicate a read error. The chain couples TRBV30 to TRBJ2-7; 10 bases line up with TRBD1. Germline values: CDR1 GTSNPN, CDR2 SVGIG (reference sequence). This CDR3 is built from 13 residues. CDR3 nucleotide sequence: TGTACCTGGAGTAGGGACAGGGGAAACGAGCAGTACTTC. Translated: CTWSRDRGNEQYF. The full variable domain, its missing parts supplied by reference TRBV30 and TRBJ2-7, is SQTIHQWPATLVQPVGSPLSLECTVEGTSNPNLYWYRQAAGRGLQLLFYSVGIGQISSEVPQNLSASRPQDRQFILSSKKLLLSDSGFYLCTWSRDRGNEQYFGPGTRLTVT.

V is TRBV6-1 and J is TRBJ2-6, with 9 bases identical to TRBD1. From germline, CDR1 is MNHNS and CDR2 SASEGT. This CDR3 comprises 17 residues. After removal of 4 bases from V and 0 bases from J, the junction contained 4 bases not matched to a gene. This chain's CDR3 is CASSGDRVGSGANVLTF. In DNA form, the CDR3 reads TGTGCCAGCAGTGGGGACAGGGTCGGCTCTGGGGCCAACGTCCTGACTTTC.

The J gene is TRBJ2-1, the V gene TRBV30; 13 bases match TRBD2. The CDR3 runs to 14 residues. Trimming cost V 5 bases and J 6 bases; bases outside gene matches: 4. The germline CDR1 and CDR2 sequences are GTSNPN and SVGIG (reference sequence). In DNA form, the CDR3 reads TGTGCCTGGGCTCGACTAGCGGGGGGCAATGAGCAGTTCTTC. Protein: CAWARLAGGNEQFF.

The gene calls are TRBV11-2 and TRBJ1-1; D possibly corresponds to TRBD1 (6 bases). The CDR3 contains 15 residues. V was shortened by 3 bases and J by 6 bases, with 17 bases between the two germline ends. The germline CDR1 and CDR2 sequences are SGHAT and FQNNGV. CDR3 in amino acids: CASSFVRGKGSEAFF. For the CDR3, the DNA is TGTGCCAGCAGCTTCGTGAGGGGGAAAGGATCTGAAGCTTTCTTT.

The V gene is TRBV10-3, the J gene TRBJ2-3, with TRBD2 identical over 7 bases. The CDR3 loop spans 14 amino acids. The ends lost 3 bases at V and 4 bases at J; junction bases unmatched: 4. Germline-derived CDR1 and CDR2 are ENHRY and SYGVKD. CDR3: CAISEIAGADTQYF. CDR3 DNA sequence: TGTGCCATCAGTGAAATAGCGGGTGCAGATACGCAGTATTTT.

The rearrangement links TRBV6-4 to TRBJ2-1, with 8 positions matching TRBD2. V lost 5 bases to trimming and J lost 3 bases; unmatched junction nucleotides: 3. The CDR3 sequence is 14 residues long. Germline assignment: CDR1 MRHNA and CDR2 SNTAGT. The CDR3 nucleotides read TGTGCCAGCAGTCCCGGGACTAGCTACAATGAGCAGTTCTTC. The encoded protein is CASSPGTSYNEQFF.

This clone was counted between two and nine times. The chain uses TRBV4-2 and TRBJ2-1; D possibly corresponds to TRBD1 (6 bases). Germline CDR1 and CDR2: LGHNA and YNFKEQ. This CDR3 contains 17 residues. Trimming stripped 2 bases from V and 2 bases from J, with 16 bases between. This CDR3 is CASSQSYNGQPYNEQFF. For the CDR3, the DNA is TGTGCCAGCAGCCAATCCTACAACGGACAGCCCTACAATGAGCAGTTCTTC.

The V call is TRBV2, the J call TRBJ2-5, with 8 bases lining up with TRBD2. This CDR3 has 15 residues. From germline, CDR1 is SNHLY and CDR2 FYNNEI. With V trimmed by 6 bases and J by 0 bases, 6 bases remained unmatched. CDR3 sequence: CASRLLAEYQETQYF. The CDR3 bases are TGTGCCAGCAGGTTACTAGCGGAGTACCAAGAGACCCAGTACTTC.

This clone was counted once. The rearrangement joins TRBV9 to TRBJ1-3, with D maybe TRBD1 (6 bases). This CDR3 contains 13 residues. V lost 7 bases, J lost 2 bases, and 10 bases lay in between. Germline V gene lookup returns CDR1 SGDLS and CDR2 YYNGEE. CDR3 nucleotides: TGTGCCAGCTCGGGGGGCGCTGGAAACACCATATATTTT. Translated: CASSGGAGNTIYF.

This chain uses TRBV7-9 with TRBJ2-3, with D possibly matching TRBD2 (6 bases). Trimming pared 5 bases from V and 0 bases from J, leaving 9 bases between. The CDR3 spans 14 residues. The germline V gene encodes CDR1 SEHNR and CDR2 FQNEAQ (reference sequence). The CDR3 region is CASSPGTSTDTQYF. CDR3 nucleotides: TGTGCCAGCAGCCCAGGGACTAGCACAGATACGCAGTATTTT.

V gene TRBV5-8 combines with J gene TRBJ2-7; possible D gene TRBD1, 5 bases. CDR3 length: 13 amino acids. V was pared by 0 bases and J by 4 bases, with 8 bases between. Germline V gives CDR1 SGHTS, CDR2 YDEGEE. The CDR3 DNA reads TGTGCCAGCAGCTTGGTCAGGGCTTACGAGCAGTACTTC. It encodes CASSLVRAYEQYF.

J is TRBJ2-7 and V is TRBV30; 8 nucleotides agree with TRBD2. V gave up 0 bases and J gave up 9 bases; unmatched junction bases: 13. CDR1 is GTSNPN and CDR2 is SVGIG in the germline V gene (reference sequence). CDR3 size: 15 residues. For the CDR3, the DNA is TGTGCCTGGAGTGTTGGATTTGGACTAGCCATCGGGCAGTACTTC. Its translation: CAWSVGFGLAIGQYF.

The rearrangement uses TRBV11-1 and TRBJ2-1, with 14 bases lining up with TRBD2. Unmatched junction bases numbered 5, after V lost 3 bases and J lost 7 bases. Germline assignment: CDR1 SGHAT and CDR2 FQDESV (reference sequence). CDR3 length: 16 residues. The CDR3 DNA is TGTGCCAGCAGCTTCGGACTAGCGGGAGGTGGTAATGAGCAGTTCTTC. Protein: CASSFGLAGGGNEQFF.

CDR3 nucleotide sequence: TGTGCCAGTTCTCTAGCGCGGGAGACCCAGTACTTC. Its protein product is CASSLARETQYF. J is TRBJ2-5 and V is TRBV6-6; tentatively, D is TRBD2 (6 bases). Germline lookup yields CDR1 MNHNY and CDR2 SVGAGI (reference sequence). CDR3 length: 12 residues. Trimming left V 9 bases short and J 5 bases short, with 13 bases between.

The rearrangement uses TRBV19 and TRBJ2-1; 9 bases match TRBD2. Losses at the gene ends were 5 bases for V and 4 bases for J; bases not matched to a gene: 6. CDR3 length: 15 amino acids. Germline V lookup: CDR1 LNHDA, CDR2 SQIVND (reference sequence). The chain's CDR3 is CASSPRLAEYNEQFF. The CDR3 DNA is TGTGCCAGTAGTCCAAGACTAGCGGAGTACAATGAGCAGTTCTTC.

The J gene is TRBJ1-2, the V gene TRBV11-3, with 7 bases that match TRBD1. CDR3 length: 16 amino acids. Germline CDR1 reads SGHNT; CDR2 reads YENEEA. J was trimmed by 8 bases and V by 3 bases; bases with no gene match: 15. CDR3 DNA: TGTGCCAGCAGCTTGGAACCGGGACAGACCGTTCGGGGCTACACCTTC. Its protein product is CASSLEPGQTVRGYTF.

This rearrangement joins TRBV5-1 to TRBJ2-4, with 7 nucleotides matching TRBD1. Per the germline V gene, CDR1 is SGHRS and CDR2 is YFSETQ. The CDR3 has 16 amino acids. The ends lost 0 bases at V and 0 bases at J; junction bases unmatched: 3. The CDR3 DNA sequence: TGCGCCAGCAGCTTGGGACAGGGTATAGCCAAAAACATTCAGTACTTC. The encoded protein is CASSLGQGIAKNIQYF. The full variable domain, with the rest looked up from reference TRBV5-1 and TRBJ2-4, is KAGVTQTPRYLIKTRGQQVTLSCSPISGHRSVSWYQQTPGQGLQFLFEYFSETQRNKGNFPGRFSGRQFSNSRSEMNVSTLELGDSALYLCASSLGQGIAKNIQYFGAGTRLSVL.

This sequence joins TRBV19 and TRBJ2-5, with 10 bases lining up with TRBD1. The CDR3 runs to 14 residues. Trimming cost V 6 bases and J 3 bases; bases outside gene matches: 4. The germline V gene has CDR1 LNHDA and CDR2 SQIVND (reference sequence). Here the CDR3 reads CASSPTGGEETQYF. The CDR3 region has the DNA TGTGCCAGTAGCCCGACAGGGGGCGAAGAGACCCAGTACTTC.

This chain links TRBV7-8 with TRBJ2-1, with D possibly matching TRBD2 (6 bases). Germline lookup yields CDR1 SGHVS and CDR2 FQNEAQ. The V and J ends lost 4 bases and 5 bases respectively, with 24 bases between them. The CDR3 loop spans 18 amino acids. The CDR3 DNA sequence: TGTGCCAGCAGCTCACACCCGCGAGGCGCCGGGGGAGACAATGAGCAGTTCTTC. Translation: CASSSHPRGAGGDNEQFF.

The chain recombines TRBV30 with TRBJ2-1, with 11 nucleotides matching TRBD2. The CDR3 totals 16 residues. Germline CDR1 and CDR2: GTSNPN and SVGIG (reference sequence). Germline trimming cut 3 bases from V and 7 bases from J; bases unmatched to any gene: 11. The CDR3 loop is CAWSSISGRVGNEQFF. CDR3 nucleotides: TGTGCCTGGAGCTCCATTAGCGGGAGGGTCGGTAATGAGCAGTTCTTC.

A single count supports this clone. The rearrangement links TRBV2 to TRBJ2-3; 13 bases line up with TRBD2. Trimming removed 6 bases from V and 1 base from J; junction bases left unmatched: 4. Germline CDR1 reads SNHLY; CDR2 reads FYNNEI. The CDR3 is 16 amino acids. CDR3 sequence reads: CASSLGLAGGTDTQYF. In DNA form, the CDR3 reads TGTGCCAGCAGCCTCGGACTAGCGGGAGGCACAGATACGCAGTATTTT.

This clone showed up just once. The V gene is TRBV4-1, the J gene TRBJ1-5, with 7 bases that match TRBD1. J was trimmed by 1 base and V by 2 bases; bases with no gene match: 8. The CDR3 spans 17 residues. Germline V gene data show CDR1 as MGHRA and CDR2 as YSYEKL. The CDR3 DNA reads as TGCGCCAGCAGCCAACCTTCGACAGGGCTGAGCAATCAGCCCCAGCATTTT. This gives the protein CASSQPSTGLSNQPQHF.

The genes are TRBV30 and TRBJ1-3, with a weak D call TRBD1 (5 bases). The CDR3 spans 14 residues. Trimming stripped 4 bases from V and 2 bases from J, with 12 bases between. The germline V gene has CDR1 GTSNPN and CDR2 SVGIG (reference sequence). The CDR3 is CAWTAGDAGNTIYF. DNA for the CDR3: TGTGCCTGGACTGCGGGGGATGCTGGAAACACCATATATTTT.

The CDR3: CASSGTYNEQFF. Here the CDR3 DNA reads TGTGCCAGCAGTGGTACCTACAATGAGCAGTTCTTC. The V and J genes are TRBV2 and TRBJ2-1; D remains unclear. CDR3 length: 12 amino acids. Germline V CDR1 and CDR2: SNHLY, FYNNEI. With 4 bases removed from V and 2 bases from J, the gap between germline ends came to 3 bases.